A selection of T cell receptor beta chains follows, all from one sample in a study of human T cells and chemical hapten exposure. TCRdb used MiXCR to reprocess the RACE reads, holding one entry per CDR3 protein. The table records more than 100,000 distinct CDR3 sequences, about 11% of them present only once. Source: whole blood, taken in connection with sensitization to the hapten diphenylcyclopropenone (DPC). The origin of the receptors is a woman aged 45-65 years with alopecia areata. Some clones in this sample may be carry-over from other donors' samples. Both conserved end residues are part of each CDR3. Each record gives: J gene, V gene, D gene, clone size, CDR3 protein, CDR3 DNA. The D gene is left open where the match is weak. Rows may omit the clone size; those that give it use once, few, many or a size class.

j_call: TRBJ1-6
v_call: TRBV5-1
d_call: -
clone_size: few
cdr3_aa: CASSREDYSPLHF
cdr3_nt: TGCGCCAGCAGCCGGGAGGATTATTCACCCCTCCACTTT

j_call: TRBJ1-1
v_call: TRBV13
d_call: TRBD1
clone_size: -
cdr3_aa: CASSYPSRGRGTEAFF
cdr3_nt: TGTGCCAGCAGCTACCCCTCGAGGGGGCGGGGTACTGAAGCTTTCTTT

j_call: TRBJ2-7
v_call: TRBV7-9
d_call: -
clone_size: few
cdr3_aa: CASSSDSGYGAYEQYF
cdr3_nt: TGTGCCAGCAGCTCCGATTCAGGGTACGGGGCCTACGAGCAGTACTTC

j_call: TRBJ1-1
v_call: TRBV6-1
d_call: TRBD1
clone_size: few
cdr3_aa: CASSRQDRDPFF
cdr3_nt: TGTGCCAGCAGTCGACAGGACAGGGATCCTTTCTTT

j_call: TRBJ1-6
v_call: TRBV5-1
d_call: -
clone_size: many
cdr3_aa: CASSLEGPGNSPLHF
cdr3_nt: TGCGCCAGCAGCTTGGAAGGGCCGGGGAATTCACCCCTCCACTTT

j_call: TRBJ2-3
v_call: TRBV3-1
d_call: TRBD2
clone_size: -
cdr3_aa: CASSQAGGDTQYF
cdr3_nt: TGTGCCAGCAGCCAGGCGGGGGGAGATACGCAGTATTTT

j_call: TRBJ1-1
v_call: TRBV27
d_call: TRBD1
clone_size: -
cdr3_aa: CASGLGQGLEAFF
cdr3_nt: TGTGCCAGCGGATTAGGACAGGGCCTTGAAGCTTTCTTT

j_call: TRBJ1-1
v_call: TRBV3-1
d_call: -
clone_size: -
cdr3_aa: CASSQVAGETEAFF
cdr3_nt: TGTGCCAGCAGCCAAGTCGCAGGGGAGACTGAAGCTTTCTTT

j_call: TRBJ1-1
v_call: TRBV6-1
d_call: -
clone_size: few
cdr3_aa: CASRSFDGDTEAFF
cdr3_nt: TGTGCCAGCAGGTCGTTTGACGGAGACACTGAAGCTTTCTTT

j_call: TRBJ1-2
v_call: TRBV20-1
d_call: -
clone_size: -
cdr3_aa: CSARVLMPRGYTF
cdr3_nt: TGCAGTGCTAGAGTTTTGATGCCTAGAGGCTACACCTTC

j_call: TRBJ2-3
v_call: TRBV10-3
d_call: TRBD1
clone_size: many
cdr3_aa: CAISESLGQGSGDTQYF
cdr3_nt: TGTGCCATCAGTGAGTCGCTTGGACAGGGGTCAGGAGATACGCAGTATTTT

j_call: TRBJ2-7
v_call: TRBV6-5
d_call: -
clone_size: few
cdr3_aa: CASRSPGEQYF
cdr3_nt: TGTGCCAGCAGGTCGCCGGGCGAGCAGTACTTC

j_call: TRBJ1-2
v_call: TRBV27
d_call: -
clone_size: many
cdr3_aa: CASSLAGQSYGYTF
cdr3_nt: TGTGCCAGCAGTTTAGCCGGACAATCCTATGGCTACACCTTC

j_call: TRBJ2-7
v_call: TRBV20-1
d_call: TRBD1
clone_size: few
cdr3_aa: CSGGTGGFGEQYF
cdr3_nt: TGCAGTGGTGGGACAGGGGGGTTCGGGGAGCAGTACTTC

j_call: TRBJ2-3
v_call: TRBV4-2
d_call: TRBD2
clone_size: -
cdr3_aa: CASSQDPGGRSTDTQYF
cdr3_nt: TGTGCCAGCAGCCAAGATCCGGGGGGGCGAAGCACAGATACGCAGTATTTT

j_call: TRBJ1-1
v_call: TRBV27
d_call: -
clone_size: few
cdr3_aa: CASSLDAKMVPEAFF
cdr3_nt: TGTGCCAGCAGCCTTGACGCGAAGATGGTGCCTGAAGCTTTCTTT

j_call: TRBJ2-7
v_call: TRBV2
d_call: -
clone_size: many
cdr3_aa: CASRGDSPREQYF
cdr3_nt: TGTGCCAGCCGGGGGGACAGCCCTCGGGAGCAGTACTTC

j_call: TRBJ1-3
v_call: TRBV27
d_call: -
clone_size: few
cdr3_aa: CASSPDSLSGNTIYF
cdr3_nt: TGTGCCAGCAGCCCCGACAGTCTATCTGGAAACACCATATATTTT

j_call: TRBJ2-7
v_call: TRBV12-3/TRBV12-4
d_call: -
clone_size: many
cdr3_aa: CASSSRSEEQYF
cdr3_nt: TGTGCCAGCAGTTCCCGTTCGGAGGAGCAGTACTTC

j_call: TRBJ2-6
v_call: TRBV10-3
d_call: -
clone_size: few
cdr3_aa: CAIRTGVGANVLTF
cdr3_nt: TGTGCCATCAGGACGGGGGTTGGGGCCAACGTCCTGACTTTC

j_call: TRBJ1-2
v_call: TRBV7-2
d_call: -
clone_size: few
cdr3_aa: CASRESAVNYGYTF
cdr3_nt: TGTGCCAGCAGAGAGAGCGCGGTTAACTATGGCTACACCTTC

j_call: TRBJ1-1
v_call: TRBV6-2/TRBV6-3
d_call: -
clone_size: many
cdr3_aa: CASSYEQNTEAFF
cdr3_nt: TGTGCCAGCAGTTACGAACAGAACACTGAAGCTTTCTTT

j_call: TRBJ1-2
v_call: TRBV10-3
d_call: -
clone_size: -
cdr3_aa: CAIKPAAVANYGYTF
cdr3_nt: TGTGCCATCAAACCCGCGGCAGTCGCTAACTATGGCTACACCTTC

j_call: TRBJ2-3
v_call: TRBV18
d_call: -
clone_size: few
cdr3_aa: CASSLRQRETDTQYF
cdr3_nt: TGTGCCAGCTCCCTACGACAGAGGGAAACAGATACGCAGTATTTT

j_call: TRBJ2-3
v_call: TRBV6-6
d_call: -
clone_size: many
cdr3_aa: CASSFGGVGTDTQYF
cdr3_nt: TGTGCCAGCAGTTTTGGCGGGGTGGGCACAGATACGCAGTATTTT

j_call: TRBJ1-5
v_call: TRBV6-5
d_call: TRBD1
clone_size: few
cdr3_aa: CASSSGTAINQPQHF
cdr3_nt: TGTGCCAGCAGTTCCGGGACAGCCATCAATCAGCCCCAGCATTTT

j_call: TRBJ2-3
v_call: TRBV3-1
d_call: -
clone_size: few
cdr3_aa: CASSQVLRAGGTDTQYF
cdr3_nt: TGTGCCAGCAGCCAAGTCCTTCGGGCAGGGGGCACAGATACGCAGTATTTT

j_call: TRBJ2-5
v_call: TRBV5-1
d_call: TRBD1
clone_size: -
cdr3_aa: CASSYGQGGAYQETQYF
cdr3_nt: TGCGCCAGCAGCTACGGACAGGGGGGAGCCTACCAAGAGACCCAGTACTTC

j_call: TRBJ2-7
v_call: TRBV6-6
d_call: TRBD1
clone_size: many
cdr3_aa: CASSWRTGGAGTDEQYF
cdr3_nt: TGTGCCAGCAGTTGGCGGACAGGGGGCGCAGGTACGGACGAGCAGTACTTC

j_call: TRBJ2-3
v_call: TRBV7-2
d_call: -
clone_size: -
cdr3_aa: CASSLRGGDTQYF
cdr3_nt: TGTGCCAGCAGCCTCAGGGGTGGAGATACGCAGTATTTT

j_call: TRBJ2-7
v_call: TRBV12-3/TRBV12-4
d_call: TRBD2
clone_size: -
cdr3_aa: CASTRAGGYYEQYF
cdr3_nt: TGTGCCAGCACGAGGGCGGGAGGCTACTACGAGCAGTACTTC

j_call: TRBJ1-5
v_call: TRBV28
d_call: -
clone_size: many
cdr3_aa: CASIQGFNQPQHF
cdr3_nt: TGTGCCAGCATCCAGGGGTTCAATCAGCCCCAGCATTTT

j_call: TRBJ1-1
v_call: TRBV7-2
d_call: -
clone_size: -
cdr3_aa: CASSLASTARNEAFF
cdr3_nt: TGTGCCAGCAGCTTAGCGAGCACAGCACGGAATGAAGCTTTCTTT

j_call: TRBJ2-1
v_call: TRBV10-3
d_call: TRBD1
clone_size: many
cdr3_aa: CAITRQGALKRNEQFF
cdr3_nt: TGTGCCATCACTCGACAGGGGGCGTTGAAACGAAATGAGCAGTTCTTC

j_call: TRBJ1-2
v_call: TRBV27
d_call: -
clone_size: many
cdr3_aa: CASSESLQGTYGYTF
cdr3_nt: TGTGCCAGCAGTGAAAGCCTACAGGGAACCTATGGCTACACCTTC

j_call: TRBJ1-6
v_call: TRBV15
d_call: -
clone_size: many
cdr3_aa: CATSRDFGGRSPLHF
cdr3_nt: TGTGCCACCAGCAGAGATTTCGGGGGACGCTCACCCCTCCACTTT

j_call: TRBJ2-3
v_call: TRBV6-5
d_call: TRBD2
clone_size: many
cdr3_aa: CASSSIAGVSTDTQYF
cdr3_nt: TGTGCCAGCAGTTCTATAGCGGGAGTGAGCACAGATACGCAGTATTTT

j_call: TRBJ1-1
v_call: TRBV14
d_call: -
clone_size: -
cdr3_aa: CASRREVNTEAFF
cdr3_nt: TGTGCCAGCAGGCGGGAGGTGAACACTGAAGCTTTCTTT

j_call: TRBJ1-2
v_call: TRBV5-6
d_call: -
clone_size: few
cdr3_aa: CASSPLQFYGYTF
cdr3_nt: TGTGCCAGCAGCCCCCTGCAGTTCTATGGCTACACCTTC

j_call: TRBJ1-5
v_call: TRBV27
d_call: TRBD1
clone_size: many
cdr3_aa: CASSSNRGLEPQHF
cdr3_nt: TGTGCCAGCAGTTCCAACAGGGGTTTGGAGCCCCAGCATTTT

j_call: TRBJ1-1
v_call: TRBV7-2
d_call: -
clone_size: -
cdr3_aa: CASSPYALGYTEAFF
cdr3_nt: TGTGCCAGCAGCCCCTATGCCCTCGGATACACTGAAGCTTTCTTT

j_call: TRBJ2-7
v_call: TRBV27
d_call: -
clone_size: many
cdr3_aa: CASRIATGYEQYF
cdr3_nt: TGTGCCAGCAGGATCGCCACCGGTTACGAGCAGTACTTC

j_call: TRBJ2-3
v_call: TRBV7-2
d_call: TRBD2
clone_size: -
cdr3_aa: CASSLAAGGQGTQYF
cdr3_nt: TGTGCCAGCAGCTTAGCGGCGGGGGGGCAGGGTACGCAGTATTTT

j_call: TRBJ2-7
v_call: TRBV29-1
d_call: -
clone_size: -
cdr3_aa: CSVEAHGGASSYEQYF
cdr3_nt: TGCAGCGTTGAAGCTCACGGGGGAGCAAGCTCCTACGAGCAGTACTTC

j_call: TRBJ2-3
v_call: TRBV6-6
d_call: -
clone_size: many
cdr3_aa: CASSYSGSTDTQYF
cdr3_nt: TGTGCCAGCAGTTACTCAGGCAGCACAGATACGCAGTATTTT

j_call: TRBJ2-1
v_call: TRBV28
d_call: -
clone_size: -
cdr3_aa: CASSTGYNEQFF
cdr3_nt: TGTGCCAGCAGTACAGGGTACAATGAGCAGTTCTTC

j_call: TRBJ2-3
v_call: TRBV10-3
d_call: TRBD2
clone_size: few
cdr3_aa: CAISESGGTDTQYF
cdr3_nt: TGTGCCATCAGTGAGAGCGGGGGTACAGATACGCAGTATTTT

j_call: TRBJ2-1
v_call: TRBV20-1
d_call: -
clone_size: many
cdr3_aa: CSAIDREQFF
cdr3_nt: TGCAGTGCCATAGACAGGGAGCAGTTCTTC

j_call: TRBJ2-7
v_call: TRBV25-1
d_call: -
clone_size: few
cdr3_aa: CASSAQFLGRIDEQYF
cdr3_nt: TGTGCCAGCAGTGCTCAATTCTTGGGCAGAATCGACGAGCAGTACTTC

j_call: TRBJ2-2
v_call: TRBV4-3
d_call: -
clone_size: many
cdr3_aa: CASSQEVGGELFF
cdr3_nt: TGTGCCAGCAGCCAAGAGGTCGGGGGGGAGCTGTTTTTT

j_call: TRBJ1-3
v_call: TRBV14
d_call: -
clone_size: -
cdr3_aa: CASSQDPGLRSGNTIYF
cdr3_nt: TGTGCCAGCAGCCAAGATCCGGGACTACGATCCGGAAACACCATATATTTT

j_call: TRBJ1-5
v_call: TRBV28
d_call: -
clone_size: -
cdr3_aa: CASSFGAGDQPQHF
cdr3_nt: TGTGCCAGCAGTTTTGGGGCAGGGGATCAGCCCCAGCATTTT